The next 25 T cell receptor beta chains were all read from a single sample in a study of blood T cell repertoires in COVID-19. Profiled with immunoSEQ multiplex PCR; TCRdb holds only in-frame clones, not every one. The table includes approximately 180,000 clones, more than 80% detected once. Sequenced input: peripheral blood. The receptors were gathered from a woman of 80 years or more with COVID-19, enrolled during active disease.

The chain uses TRBV7-8 and TRBJ2-3; D is perhaps TRBD1 (6 bases). The germline CDR1 and CDR2 sequences are SGHVS and FQNEAQ. Deletions cut 8 bases from V and 1 base from J, with 16 bases between. There are 15 residues in the CDR3. CDR3 nucleotides: TGTGCCAGCGGGCCCGGTTGGACAGGCACAGATACGCAGTATTTT. It is translated as CASGPGWTGTDTQYF.

This clone was seen more than once but under ten times. The V gene is TRBV28, the J gene TRBJ2-1; 7 bases line up with TRBD2. CDR3 length equals 15 residues. Per the germline V gene, CDR1 is MDHEN and CDR2 is SYDVKM. Trimming removed 1 base from V and 5 bases from J; junction bases left unmatched: 5. CDR3 bases: TGTGCCAGCAGTTTATCGCGGGAGCGGCACAATGAGCAGTTCTTC. Its protein is CASSLSRERHNEQFF.

J is TRBJ1-1 and V is TRBV4-2; unclear D gene. The V gene's germline CDR1 is LGHNA and CDR2 YNFKEQ. The CDR3 has 14 residues. V was shortened by 1 base and J by 1 base, with 7 bases between the two germline ends. DNA of the CDR3: TGTGCCAGCAGCCAAGGGTACTCGAACACTGAAGCTTTCTTT. Translation gives CASSQGYSNTEAFF.

The chain joins TRBV7-2 to TRBJ2-5; 8 positions agree with TRBD1. J was trimmed by 5 bases and V by 4 bases; bases with no gene match: 9. Looked up from germline, CDR1 is SGHTA and CDR2 is FQGNSA. The CDR3 runs to 15 residues. The CDR3 DNA reads as TGTGCCAGCAGCTACGCGGGACAGGCTGTCGAGACCCAGTACTTC. Protein product: CASSYAGQAVETQYF. Full variable domain (remainder filled in from reference TRBV7-2 and TRBJ2-5): GAGVSQSPSNKVTEKGKDVELRCDPISGHTALYWYRQSLGQGLEFLIYFQGNSAPDKSGLPSDRFSAERTGGSVSTLTIQRTQQEDSAVYLCASSYAGQAVETQYFGPGTRLLVL.

CDR3 DNA: TGCGCCAGCAGCTTGTGGCGGGGTAATCCCCAGATGAACACTGAAGCTTTCTTT. Translation gives CASSLWRGNPQMNTEAFF. The chain couples TRBV5-1 to TRBJ1-1; D is unresolved. The CDR3 is 18 residues long. Germline V gene sequence: CDR1 SGHRS, CDR2 YFSETQ. V was pared by 1 base and J by 0 bases, with 19 bases between. Full variable domain (missing parts from reference TRBV5-1 and TRBJ1-1): KAGVTQTPRYLIKTRGQQVTLSCSPISGHRSVSWYQQTPGQGLQFLFEYFSETQRNKGNFPGRFSGRQFSNSRSEMNVSTLELGDSALYLCASSLWRGNPQMNTEAFFGQGTRLTVV.

This chain connects TRBV5-8 to TRBJ2-1; 8 bases agree with TRBD2. This CDR3 has 15 residues. Germline-derived CDR1 and CDR2 are SGHTS and YDEGEE. Germline trimming cut 0 bases from V and 5 bases from J; bases unmatched to any gene: 4. This chain's CDR3 is CASSLGSGANNEQFF. In nucleotides, the CDR3 is TGTGCCAGCAGCTTGGGTAGCGGGGCTAACAATGAGCAGTTCTTC.

J is TRBJ2-3 and V is TRBV7-8; 12 bases are shared with TRBD2. This CDR3 spans 17 amino acids. Germline values: CDR1 SGHVS, CDR2 FQNEAQ. The V and J ends lost 4 bases and 4 bases, in that order; junction bases with no gene match: 9. DNA of the CDR3: TGTGCCAGCAGCTGGGGGGACCTAGCGGGAGGGTCAGATACGCAGTATTTT. Translated, it gives CASSWGDLAGGSDTQYF.

CDR3: CASSLARGVTEAFF. The CDR3 coding sequence is TGTGCCAGCAGCTTAGCCAGGGGAGTCACTGAAGCTTTCTTT. The chain employs TRBV7-2 and TRBJ1-1; weak D call: TRBD1 (6 bases). CDR1 is SGHTA, CDR2 FQGNSA, per germline. The V gene lost 0 bases and the J gene lost 4 bases, with 9 bases spanning the gap. CDR3 length equals 14 residues.

The chain links TRBV6-5 to TRBJ2-2; 7 bases map to TRBD1. The CDR3 is 16 amino acids. Germline assignment: CDR1 MNHEY and CDR2 SVGAGI. Unmatched junction bases numbered 6, after V lost 4 bases and J lost 1 base. CDR3 protein: CASSWYAGGNTGELFF. For the CDR3, the DNA is TGTGCCAGCAGTTGGTATGCAGGGGGGAACACCGGGGAGCTGTTTTTT.

The V and J genes are TRBV7-2 and TRBJ2-1; TRBD2 matches 8 bases. Germline CDR1 is SGHTA and CDR2 is FQGNSA. Trimming removed 3 bases from V and 7 bases from J; junction bases left unmatched: 17. The CDR3 spans 18 residues. The CDR3 DNA sequence: TGTGCCAGCAGCTTTTATGCTCCTAGCGGGTGGGCCCGGAATGAGCAGTTCTTC. Amino acids: CASSFYAPSGWARNEQFF. The variable domain in full, with the rest retrieved from reference TRBV7-2 and TRBJ2-1, is GAGVSQSPSNKVTEKGKDVELRCDPISGHTALYWYRQSLGQGLEFLIYFQGNSAPDKSGLPSDRFSAERTGGSVSTLTIQRTQQEDSAVYLCASSFYAPSGWARNEQFFGPGTRLTVL.

The CDR3 DNA is TGTGCCAGCAGTACGGACAGGGGACACACCGGGGAGCTGTTTTTT. It is translated as CASSTDRGHTGELFF. The rearrangement links TRBV6-5 to TRBJ2-2; 9 nucleotides agree with TRBD1. CDR3 size: 15 residues. Germline values: CDR1 MNHEY, CDR2 SVGAGI. The J segment lost 3 bases and the V segment lost 5 bases, leaving 4 bases of the junction unmatched.

The gene calls are TRBV6-2 or TRBV6-3 and TRBJ2-1; possibly TRBD2 for D (5 bases). CDR1 is MNHEY and CDR2 is SVGEGT in the germline V gene. The CDR3 runs 18 residues. Between the trimmed V and J ends, which lost 0 bases and 0 bases, there was a span of 15 bases. CDR3 protein: CASSYSSIARSSYNEQFF. The DNA of the CDR3 is TGTGCCAGCAGTTACTCATCAATAGCGAGGAGCTCCTACAATGAGCAGTTCTTC.

This clone appeared a single time. This rearrangement joins TRBV28 to TRBJ1-6; perhaps TRBD1 as D (5 bases). The germline V and J ends were trimmed by 2 bases and 4 bases, with 18 bases remaining between them. This CDR3 has 18 residues. The germline V gene encodes CDR1 MDHEN and CDR2 SYDVKM. The CDR3 DNA is TGTGCCAGCAGTTTAGACGGCAGGGCGTTCGCATATAATTCACCCCTCCACTTT. It specifies CASSLDGRAFAYNSPLHF. Complete variable domain (other parts from reference TRBV28 and TRBJ1-6): DVKVTQSSRYLVKRTGEKVFLECVQDMDHENMFWYRQDPGLGLRLIYFSYDVKMKEKGDIPEGYSVSREKKERFSLILESASTNQTSMYLCASSLDGRAFAYNSPLHFGNGTRLTVT.

This clone has just one count. V usage is TRBV5-8 and J usage is TRBJ1-4; 11 bases line up with TRBD1. The CDR3 extends over 14 amino acids. CDR1 and CDR2 (germline): SGHTS, YDEGEE. J gave up 8 bases and V 4 bases, and 4 bases lay outside the gene matches. This chain's CDR3 is CASSRTGGNEKLFF. CDR3 nucleotide sequence: TGTGCCAGCAGCCGGACAGGGGGCAACGAAAAACTGTTTTTT.

This rearrangement joins TRBV2 to TRBJ2-3; TRBD2 matches 15 bases. The trim removed 6 bases at V and 6 bases at J, leaving 13 bases unmatched. The CDR3 extends over 18 amino acids. Germline lookup yields CDR1 SNHLY and CDR2 FYNNEI. The CDR3 is CASRSLAGTSGRRDTQYF. DNA for the CDR3: TGTGCCAGCAGATCACTTGCCGGGACTAGCGGGAGGAGGGATACGCAGTATTTT.

The gene calls are TRBV10-3 and TRBJ2-1; 16 bases align to TRBD2. This CDR3 contains 15 residues. CDR1 ENHRY and CDR2 SYGVKD come from the germline V gene. J was trimmed by 6 bases and V by 6 bases; bases with no gene match: 2. For the CDR3, the DNA is TGTGCCATCAGGGGGACTAGCGGGAGGGGCAATGAGCAGTTCTTC. Translation gives CAIRGTSGRGNEQFF.

The chain combines TRBV4-1 with TRBJ2-7; D is uncertain. CDR1 and CDR2 from the germline V gene are MGHRA and YSYEKL. CDR3 size: 15 residues. Trimming stripped 2 bases from V and 1 base from J, with 12 bases between. The CDR3 DNA reads as TGCGCCAGCAGCCAATTCCTCCGTTCGTCCTACGAGCAGTACTTC. Its protein product is CASSQFLRSSYEQYF.

This clone has more than one count but fewer than ten. The genes are TRBV7-8 and TRBJ2-7, with 12 nucleotides matching TRBD2. The CDR3 consists of 15 residues. Per germline, CDR1 SGHVS and CDR2 FQNEAQ. V shed 3 bases, J shed 5 bases, and the junction held 5 bases outside the gene matches. The DNA of the CDR3 is TGTGCCAGCAGCTTGGGGCTAGCGGGAGGGAACGAGCAGTACTTC. This translates into CASSLGLAGGNEQYF.

This clone was seen a few times. This chain joins TRBV5-1 and TRBJ1-2, with D maybe TRBD1 (6 bases). CDR1 SGHRS and CDR2 YFSETQ come from the germline V gene. This CDR3 is built from 14 residues. Trimming took off 2 bases at V and 8 bases at J, with 16 bases between the two ends. CDR3: CASSLSGGQRGYTF. CDR3 in DNA: TGCGCCAGCAGCTTAAGCGGGGGGCAGCGGGGCTACACCTTC.

The gene calls are TRBV7-2 and TRBJ1-6; D is ambiguous. The CDR3 runs 16 residues. Trimming pared 5 bases from V and 3 bases from J, leaving 14 bases between. Germline CDR1 and CDR2: SGHTA and FQGNSA. The CDR3 loop is CASSRGAASYNSPLHF. CDR3 DNA: TGTGCCAGCAGCCGGGGAGCAGCGAGCTATAATTCACCCCTCCACTTT. The full variable domain, with the rest looked up from reference TRBV7-2 and TRBJ1-6, is GAGVSQSPSNKVTEKGKDVELRCDPISGHTALYWYRQSLGQGLEFLIYFQGNSAPDKSGLPSDRFSAERTGGSVSTLTIQRTQQEDSAVYLCASSRGAASYNSPLHFGNGTRLTVT.

This chain links TRBV27 with TRBJ2-7; 12 bases line up with TRBD2. The length of the CDR3 is 14 residues. Germline assignment: CDR1 MNHEY and CDR2 SMNVEV (reference sequence). With V trimmed by 7 bases and J by 6 bases, 7 bases remained unmatched. CDR3 DNA: TGTGCCAGCATCCCTAGCGGGAGGGCCGGCGAGCAGTACTTC. Translated, it gives CASIPSGRAGEQYF.

CDR3 sequence reads: CASSPGHYEQYF. The DNA for the CDR3 is TGTGCCAGCTCACCGGGACATTATGAGCAGTACTTC. The rearrangement uses TRBV18 and TRBJ2-7; D is perhaps TRBD1 (6 bases). CDR1 is KGHSH, CDR2 LQKENI, per germline. With 3 bases removed from V and 7 bases from J, the gap between germline ends came to 10 bases. CDR3 size: 12 residues.

J is TRBJ1-1 and V is TRBV5-1; D remains ambiguous. Per the germline V gene, CDR1 is SGHRS and CDR2 is YFSETQ. This CDR3 has 16 amino acids. The V end was cut by 0 bases, the J end by 4 bases, with 16 bases between. CDR3 in DNA: TGCGCCAGCAGCTTGGGTTTCGTTTTGGAGGGCACTGAAGCTTTCTTT. It is translated as CASSLGFVLEGTEAFF.

This clone was found a few times. The rearrangement links TRBV2 to TRBJ2-7; 8 nucleotides match TRBD1. The CDR3 consists of 13 residues. With 7 bases clipped from V and 2 bases from J, the junction kept 4 bases outside the gene matches. Per the germline V gene, CDR1 is SNHLY and CDR2 is FYNNEI. This CDR3 reads CASTRQGPYEQYF. In DNA form, the CDR3 reads TGTGCCAGCACCCGACAGGGGCCCTACGAGCAGTACTTC.

J is TRBJ2-5 and V is TRBV3-1 (or the pseudogene TRBV3-2); D is undetermined. This CDR3 spans 12 amino acids. The germline V gene has CDR1 LGHDT and CDR2 YNNKEL (reference sequence). Deletions cut 0 bases from V and 4 bases from J, with 3 bases between. Here the CDR3 DNA reads TGTGCCAGCAGCCAAGACGTAGAGACCCAGTACTTC. It encodes CASSQDVETQYF.